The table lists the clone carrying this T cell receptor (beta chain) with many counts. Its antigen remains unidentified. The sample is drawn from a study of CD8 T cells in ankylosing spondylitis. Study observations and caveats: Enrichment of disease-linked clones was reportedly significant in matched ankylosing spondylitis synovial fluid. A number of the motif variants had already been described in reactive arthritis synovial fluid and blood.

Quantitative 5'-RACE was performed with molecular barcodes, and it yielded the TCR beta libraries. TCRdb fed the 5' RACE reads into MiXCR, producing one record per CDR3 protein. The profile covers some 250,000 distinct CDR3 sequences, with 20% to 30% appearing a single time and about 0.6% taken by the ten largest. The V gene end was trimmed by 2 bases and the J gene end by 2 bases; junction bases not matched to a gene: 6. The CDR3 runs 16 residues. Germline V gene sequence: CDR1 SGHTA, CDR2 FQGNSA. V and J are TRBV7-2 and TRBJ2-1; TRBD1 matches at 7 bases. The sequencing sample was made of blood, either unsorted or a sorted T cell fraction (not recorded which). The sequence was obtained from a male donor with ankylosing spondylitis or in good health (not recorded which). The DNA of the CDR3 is TGTGCCAGCAGCTTAAGGGGACAGTTGGCCTACAATGAGCAGTTCTTC. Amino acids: CASSLRGQLAYNEQFF.